The present T cell receptor beta chain was sequenced within a study of CD8+ T cells in alopecia areata. Sequencing used cDNA as its template, made by extracting RNA and reverse transcribing it. TCRdb keeps only in-frame clones here, not all; method: immunoSEQ multiplex PCR. There are 110,000 to 150,000 clones in the sample; more than 55% occur only once, and just over 35% lies in the top ten. This CDR3 comprises 15 residues. The V and J ends lost 8 bases and 5 bases, in that order; junction bases with no gene match: 9. Germline loops: CDR1 WSHSY, CDR2 SAAADI. The sample holds many counts of this clone.

This TCR was sampled from a human donor in good health. The sequenced material came from CD8+ T cells sorted from blood. This rearrangement joins TRBV10-2 to TRBJ2-1; 10 positions match TRBD2. CDR3 region: CASRLSGRGHNEQFF. CDR3 coding DNA: TGCGCCAGCCGTCTAAGCGGGAGGGGACACAATGAGCAGTTCTTC.